These 5 T cell receptor beta chains share one sample of origin, sequenced in a study of T cell responses to AZD1222 COVID-19 vaccine. The assay was immunoSEQ multiplex PCR, and TCRdb's table has in-frame clones only and misses some. The data contain 95,000 to 150,000 clones, roughly 90% of them seen just once; the ten biggest clones take up about 3.5%. The input for sequencing was peripheral blood, taken on day 0 of AZD1222 vaccination. The source of these receptors is an adult in good health.

The rearrangement links TRBV19 to TRBJ1-2; D is uncertain. Trimming removed 0 bases from V and 4 bases from J, with 12 bases in between. This CDR3 has 15 amino acids. Germline V CDR1 and CDR2: LNHDA, SQIVND (reference sequence). The CDR3 sequence: CASSIEPGLAYGYTF. CDR3 nucleotide sequence: TGTGCCAGTAGTATAGAACCGGGTCTGGCCTATGGCTACACCTTC.

The rearrangement uses TRBV20-1 and TRBJ2-3, with 9 positions matching TRBD1. CDR1 is DFQATT and CDR2 is SNEGSKA in the germline V gene (reference sequence). The V segment lost 3 bases and the J segment 6 bases; nucleotides outside the gene matches: 10. The CDR3 length is 15 residues. CDR3 nucleotides: TGCAGTGCTAGTTCCGGGACAGGGTTTCGGGATACGCAGTATTTT. This codes for CSASSGTGFRDTQYF.

This chain connects TRBV7-8 to TRBJ1-3; 9 bases agree with TRBD1. V was pared by 0 bases and J by 0 bases, with 3 bases of the junction left unmatched. This CDR3 is built from 17 residues. Germline V lookup: CDR1 SGHVS, CDR2 FQNEAQ. CDR3 region: CASSLAGTGLSGNTIYF. The CDR3 DNA follows: TGTGCCAGCAGCTTAGCGGGGACAGGGCTCTCTGGAAACACCATATATTTT.

V usage is TRBV10-1 and J usage is TRBJ1-2; TRBD1 matches 8 bases. The CDR3 runs 15 residues. The V gene's germline CDR1 is WNHNN and CDR2 SYGVQD (reference sequence). With V trimmed by 6 bases and J by 8 bases, 14 bases remained unmatched. In DNA, the CDR3 is TGCGCCAGCAGCGACCATGCTACAGGGGGGGACGGCTACACCTTC. Translated, it gives CASSDHATGGDGYTF.

The chain uses TRBV2 and TRBJ1-5; D may be TRBD1 (6 bases). The CDR3 spans 15 residues. The germline CDR1 and CDR2 sequences are SNHLY and FYNNEI. The germline V and J ends were trimmed by 6 bases and 3 bases, with 15 bases remaining between them. DNA of the CDR3: TGTGCCAGCAGGACCGGGACACTCCTCAATCAGCCCCAGCATTTT. Translation: CASRTGTLLNQPQHF.